The 23 T cell receptor beta chains in this list originate from one sample, sequenced in a study of cytomegalovirus exposure and HLA in healthy donors. Some clones are missing from TCRdb's copy, which holds only in-frame ones; the method was immunoSEQ multiplex PCR. Among roughly 62,000 clones, roughly 94% were seen once, and the ten largest hold about 2.2%. Sequencing was performed on PBMCs. The receptors were sampled from a young man in good health and CMV-seronegative.

This clone has a single count. The chain is built from TRBV27 and TRBJ1-1; perhaps TRBD1 as D (6 bases). V was shortened by 6 bases and J by 6 bases, with 11 bases between the two germline ends. This CDR3 has 12 amino acids. Germline CDR1 MNHEY, CDR2 SMNVEV (reference sequence). The CDR3 reads CASRPQGAEAFF. The CDR3 DNA follows: TGTGCCAGCAGGCCACAGGGTGCTGAAGCTTTCTTT.

This chain links TRBV30 with TRBJ2-1; 10 bases agree with TRBD2. Germline CDR1 GTSNPN, CDR2 SVGIG (reference sequence). This CDR3 comprises 15 residues. Trimming removed 5 bases from V and 8 bases from J; junction bases left unmatched: 12. CDR3 sequence reads: CAWAPGLAAGDEQFF. The CDR3 DNA sequence: TGTGCCTGGGCCCCCGGACTAGCGGCGGGCGATGAGCAGTTCTTC.

The V call is TRBV11-1, the J call TRBJ2-3, with 8 bases fitting TRBD1. V was clipped by 3 bases and J by 0 bases; unmatched bases: 5. Germline V lookup: CDR1 SGHAT, CDR2 FQDESV (reference sequence). The CDR3 extends over 16 amino acids. The CDR3 loop reads CASSFGDRKSTDTQYF. CDR3 DNA: TGTGCCAGCAGCTTTGGGGACAGGAAAAGCACAGATACGCAGTATTTT.

The rearrangement links TRBV30 to TRBJ1-1; D ambiguous. The CDR3 totals 13 residues. Trimming left V 5 bases short and J 3 bases short, with 13 bases between. Germline CDR1 is GTSNPN and CDR2 is SVGIG (reference sequence). CDR3 in amino acids: CAWARQPYTEAFF. The CDR3 nucleotides read TGTGCCTGGGCGAGGCAGCCGTACACTGAAGCTTTCTTT.

This chain uses TRBV27 with TRBJ1-1; no clear D. V lost 6 bases and J lost 3, with 14 bases in between. Per germline, CDR1 MNHEY and CDR2 SMNVEV (reference sequence). This CDR3 comprises 14 residues. This CDR3 reads CASSLVWRDTEAFF. The CDR3 DNA sequence: TGTGCCAGCAGCTTAGTGTGGAGAGACACTGAAGCTTTCTTT.

The rearrangement joins TRBV2 to TRBJ2-7; 10 bases match TRBD1. From germline, CDR1 is SNHLY and CDR2 FYNNEI. This CDR3 region has 13 residues. J was trimmed by 5 bases and V by 6 bases; bases with no gene match: 4. The CDR3 nucleotides read TGTGCCAGCAGCCGGACAGGGGGGCACGAGCAGTACTTC. Translating gives CASSRTGGHEQYF.

The CDR3 spells CASSLEGIWRENEQFF. CDR3 nucleotides: TGTGCCAGCAGCTTAGAGGGGATTTGGCGGGAGAATGAGCAGTTCTTC. The genes are TRBV7-8 and TRBJ2-1; TRBD2 agrees at 7 bases. CDR3 length: 16 residues. Per the germline V gene, CDR1 is SGHVS and CDR2 is FQNEAQ. V lost 1 base, J lost 7 bases, and 10 bases stayed unmatched.

The V gene is TRBV10-2, the J gene TRBJ2-3; 7 bases are a match to TRBD2. The CDR3 consists of 16 residues. The trim removed 0 bases at V and 3 bases at J, leaving 6 bases unmatched. Per germline, CDR1 WSHSY and CDR2 SAAADI. The DNA of the CDR3 is TGCGCCAGCAGTGAGTCTGGGCAGGGAGGGACAGATACGCAGTATTTT. Translated: CASSESGQGGTDTQYF.

This chain connects TRBV7-9 to TRBJ1-1; TRBD1 aligns across 7 bases. Losses at the gene ends were 3 bases for V and 5 bases for J; bases not matched to a gene: 6. CDR3 length: 14 amino acids. The germline V gene encodes CDR1 SEHNR and CDR2 FQNEAQ (reference sequence). The DNA for the CDR3 is TGTGCCAGCAGCTTCCAACAGGGGTGGACTGAAGCTTTCTTT. Residues: CASSFQQGWTEAFF.

The chain employs TRBV21-1 and TRBJ2-7; the D call TRBD2 from the table was never checked on the DNA. TRBV21-1 is marked as a pseudogene. The CDR3 sequence is 18 residues long. This CDR3 reads CASSCLLGGRASSHEQYF. As DNA, the CDR3 is TGTGCCAGCAGCTGCTTATTGGGCGGGAGGGCTTCTTCCCACGAGCAGTACTTC.

This clone has more than one count but fewer than ten. The chain links TRBV6-5 to TRBJ2-3; 12 positions match TRBD2. Trimming at V came to 6 bases and at J to 7 bases, leaving 2 bases not matched to a gene. Per germline, CDR1 MNHEY and CDR2 SVGAGI. This CDR3 is 13 amino acids long. The CDR3 reads CASRGLAGNTQYF. CDR3 bases: TGTGCCAGCAGAGGACTAGCGGGAAATACGCAGTATTTT.

The chain recombines TRBV7-2 with TRBJ1-5; D is unclear. The CDR3 is made up of 14 amino acids. The germline CDR1 and CDR2 sequences are SGHTA and FQGNSA. V lost 5 bases to trimming and J lost 0 bases, with 8 bases between them. The CDR3 DNA follows: TGTGCCAGCAGCACCGGGAGTAGCAATCAGCCCCAGCATTTT. Its translation is CASSTGSSNQPQHF.

V is TRBV27 and J is TRBJ2-7, with 8 bases lining up with TRBD1. The CDR3 is made up of 14 amino acids. The germline V gene has CDR1 MNHEY and CDR2 SMNVEV (reference sequence). Germline trimming cut 5 bases from V and 2 bases from J; bases unmatched to any gene: 5. CDR3 sequence: CASSTKTGAYEQYF. The CDR3 nucleotides read TGTGCCAGCAGTACCAAGACAGGGGCCTACGAGCAGTACTTC.

The chain joins TRBV6-1 to TRBJ1-4; a weak D match, TRBD1 (5 bases). The V end was cut by 4 bases, the J end by 0 bases, with 9 bases between. From germline, CDR1 is MNHNS and CDR2 SASEGT. The CDR3 is 15 residues long. The CDR3 nucleotides are TGTGCCAGCAGTGTGGGGCTTGCAACTAATGAAAAACTGTTTTTT. As protein: CASSVGLATNEKLFF.

The genes are TRBV5-5 and TRBJ2-7, with 12 bases fitting TRBD1. The CDR3 is 14 amino acids. CDR1 is SGHKS and CDR2 is YYEKEE in the germline V gene (reference sequence). V gave up 4 bases and J gave up 7 bases; unmatched junction bases: 6. CDR3 bases: TGTGCCAGCAGCCGGGGACAGGGGGCTGGGGAGCAGTACTTC. Translated: CASSRGQGAGEQYF.

The V and J genes are TRBV2 and TRBJ1-4; D is unresolved. The CDR3 has 15 residues. V lost 4 bases and J lost 3, with 12 bases in between. Germline V gene sequence: CDR1 SNHLY, CDR2 FYNNEI. The CDR3 protein is CASSGVTGANEKLFF. In DNA, the CDR3 is TGTGCCAGCAGTGGTGTCACGGGAGCTAATGAAAAACTGTTTTTT.

The gene calls are TRBV5-1 and TRBJ2-5; 11 nucleotides match TRBD2. Trimming removed 1 base from V and 3 bases from J; junction bases left unmatched: 2. Germline V CDR1 and CDR2: SGHRS, YFSETQ. The CDR3 runs to 15 residues. CDR3 sequence: CASSLMGLAEETQYF. The CDR3 DNA reads TGCGCCAGCAGCTTGATGGGACTAGCGGAAGAGACCCAGTACTTC.

The V gene is TRBV27, the J gene TRBJ2-7; weak D call: TRBD1 (6 bases). The CDR3 covers 15 residues. Germline V lookup: CDR1 MNHEY, CDR2 SMNVEV (reference sequence). V was clipped by 5 bases and J by 6 bases, with 20 bases between them. The CDR3 DNA reads as TGTGCCAGCAGTCACAGGACAGACCTCTATTCCGAGCAGTACTTC. It codes for CASSHRTDLYSEQYF.

This rearrangement joins TRBV2 to TRBJ1-3, with TRBD1 as a possible D gene (5 bases). Germline values: CDR1 SNHLY, CDR2 FYNNEI. The CDR3 covers 15 residues. The V end lost 6 bases, the J end lost 0 bases, and 12 bases lay between the germline ends. The CDR3 sequence: CASSSTVDSGNTIYF. For the CDR3, the DNA is TGTGCCAGCAGCTCGACAGTCGACTCTGGAAACACCATATATTTT.

The rearrangement links TRBV30 to TRBJ2-7, with D tentatively TRBD1 (6 bases). V lost 7 bases to trimming and J lost 6 bases, with 16 bases between them. The CDR3 extends over 12 amino acids. The germline V gene has CDR1 GTSNPN and CDR2 SVGIG (reference sequence). CDR3 coding DNA: TGTGCCTCCGGACAGCCCTCCACCGAGCAGTACTTC. Protein sequence: CASGQPSTEQYF.

The chain joins TRBV7-3 to TRBJ1-1; 8 bases fit TRBD1. The V gene's germline CDR1 is SGHTA and CDR2 FQGTGA. CDR3 length: 14 residues. V gave up 2 bases and J gave up 1 base; unmatched junction bases: 0. DNA for the CDR3: TGTGCCAGCAGCTTAGACAGGGGGAACACTGAAGCTTTCTTT. Translation gives CASSLDRGNTEAFF.

The chain uses TRBV29-1 and TRBJ2-3; D is uncertain. V dropped 3 bases and J dropped 0 bases, with 4 bases sitting between them. CDR3 size: 12 residues. The germline CDR1 and CDR2 sequences are SQVTM and ANQGSEA. CDR3 DNA: TGCAGCGTTGAGGCTAGCACAGATACGCAGTATTTT. This translates into CSVEASTDTQYF.

The rearrangement uses TRBV10-3 and TRBJ1-2, with TRBD1 as a possible D gene (6 bases). Trimming removed 0 bases at V and 4 bases at J, with 18 bases between. The CDR3 consists of 17 residues. Germline V gene lookup returns CDR1 ENHRY and CDR2 SYGVKD. The DNA of the CDR3 is TGTGCCATCAGTGAGTCTTACGAGGGAGGGGGAACCTATGGCTACACCTTC. It specifies CAISESYEGGGTYGYTF.